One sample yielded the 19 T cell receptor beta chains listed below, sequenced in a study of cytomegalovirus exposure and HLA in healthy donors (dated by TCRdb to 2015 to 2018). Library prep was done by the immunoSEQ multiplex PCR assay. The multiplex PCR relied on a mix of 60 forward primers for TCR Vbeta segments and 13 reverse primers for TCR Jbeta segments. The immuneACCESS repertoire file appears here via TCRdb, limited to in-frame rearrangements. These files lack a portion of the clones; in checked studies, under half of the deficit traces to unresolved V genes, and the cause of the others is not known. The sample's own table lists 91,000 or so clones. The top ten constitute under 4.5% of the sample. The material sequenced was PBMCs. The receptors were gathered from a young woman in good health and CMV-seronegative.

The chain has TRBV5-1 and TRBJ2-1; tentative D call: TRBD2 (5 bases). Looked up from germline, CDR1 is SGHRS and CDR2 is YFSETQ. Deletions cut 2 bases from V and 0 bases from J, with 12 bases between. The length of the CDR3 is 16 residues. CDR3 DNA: TGCGCCAGCAGCTTCCAGCGGATTAGCTCCTACAATGAGCAGTTCTTC. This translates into CASSFQRISSYNEQFF.

CDR3 in amino acids: CASSTRDRGYGYTF. CDR3 bases: TGTGCCAGTAGTACCCGGGACAGGGGGTATGGCTACACCTTC. V is TRBV19 and J is TRBJ1-2; 11 bases line up with TRBD1. The CDR3 sequence is 14 residues long. CDR1 LNHDA and CDR2 SQIVND come from the germline V gene (reference sequence). V dropped 4 bases and J dropped 5; count of bases not matched to a gene: 3.

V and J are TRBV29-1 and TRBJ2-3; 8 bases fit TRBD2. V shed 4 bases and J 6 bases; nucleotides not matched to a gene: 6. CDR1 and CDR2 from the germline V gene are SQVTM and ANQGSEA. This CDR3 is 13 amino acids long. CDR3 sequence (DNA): TGCAGCGTTGGAGCGGGGGAGGAGGATACGCAGTATTTT. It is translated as CSVGAGEEDTQYF.

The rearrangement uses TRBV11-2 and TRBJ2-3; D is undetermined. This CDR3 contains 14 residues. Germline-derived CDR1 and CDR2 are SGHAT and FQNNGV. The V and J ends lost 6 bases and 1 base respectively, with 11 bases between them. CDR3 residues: CASRSLPGTDTQYF. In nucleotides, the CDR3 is TGTGCCAGCAGATCTTTACCGGGCACAGATACGCAGTATTTT. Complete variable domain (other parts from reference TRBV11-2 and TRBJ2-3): EAGVAQSPRYKIIEKRQSVAFWCNPISGHATLYWYQQILGQGPKLLIQFQNNGVVDDSQLPKDRFSAERLKGVDSTLKIQPAKLEDSAVYLCASRSLPGTDTQYFGPGTRLTVL.

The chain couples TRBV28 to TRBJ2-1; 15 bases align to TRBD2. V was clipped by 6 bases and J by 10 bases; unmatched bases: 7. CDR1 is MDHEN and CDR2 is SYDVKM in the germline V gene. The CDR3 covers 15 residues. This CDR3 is CASSGTSGRYGEQFF. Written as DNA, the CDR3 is TGTGCCAGCAGCGGGACTAGCGGGAGGTATGGCGAGCAGTTCTTC.

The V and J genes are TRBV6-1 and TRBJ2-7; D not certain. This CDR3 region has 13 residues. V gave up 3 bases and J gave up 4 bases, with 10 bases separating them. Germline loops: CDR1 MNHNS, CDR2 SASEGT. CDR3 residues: CASSDAEDYEQYF. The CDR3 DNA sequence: TGTGCCAGCAGTGACGCTGAGGATTACGAGCAGTACTTC.

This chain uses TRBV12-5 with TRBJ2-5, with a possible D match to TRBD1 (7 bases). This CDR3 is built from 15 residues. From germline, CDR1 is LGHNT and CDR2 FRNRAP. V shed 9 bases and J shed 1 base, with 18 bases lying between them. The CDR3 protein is CASMRDRLVQETQYF. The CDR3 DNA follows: TGTGCTAGCATGAGGGACAGACTAGTCCAAGAGACCCAGTACTTC.

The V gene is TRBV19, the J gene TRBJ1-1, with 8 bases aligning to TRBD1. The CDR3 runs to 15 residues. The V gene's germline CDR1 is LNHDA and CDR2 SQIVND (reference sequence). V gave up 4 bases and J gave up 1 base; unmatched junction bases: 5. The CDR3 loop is CASSSGTGRNTEAFF. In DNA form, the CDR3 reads TGTGCCAGTAGTAGTGGGACAGGAAGGAACACTGAAGCTTTCTTT.

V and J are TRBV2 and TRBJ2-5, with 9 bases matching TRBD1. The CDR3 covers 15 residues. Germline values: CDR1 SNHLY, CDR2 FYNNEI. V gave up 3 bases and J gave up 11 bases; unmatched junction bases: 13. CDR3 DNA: TGTGCCAGCAGTGAGGTGACAGGGGGGAGAAGGGAGCAGTACTTC. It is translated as CASSEVTGGRREQYF.

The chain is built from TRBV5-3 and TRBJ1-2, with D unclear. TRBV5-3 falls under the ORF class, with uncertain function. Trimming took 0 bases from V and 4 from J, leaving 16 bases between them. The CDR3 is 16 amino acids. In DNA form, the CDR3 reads TGTGCCAGAAGCTTGGGGCGGAATACCATTTTCTATGGCTACACCTTC. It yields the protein CARSLGRNTIFYGYTF.

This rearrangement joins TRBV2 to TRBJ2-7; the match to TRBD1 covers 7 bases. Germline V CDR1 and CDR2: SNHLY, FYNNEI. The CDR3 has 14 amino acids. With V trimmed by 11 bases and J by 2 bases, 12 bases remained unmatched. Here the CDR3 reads CAWYSGTATYEQYF. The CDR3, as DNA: TGTGCCTGGTACTCCGGGACAGCCACCTACGAGCAGTACTTC.

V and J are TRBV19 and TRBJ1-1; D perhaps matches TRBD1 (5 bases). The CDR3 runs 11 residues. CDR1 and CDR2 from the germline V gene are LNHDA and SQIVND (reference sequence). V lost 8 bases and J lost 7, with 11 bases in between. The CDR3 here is CASLRDSEAFF. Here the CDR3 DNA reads TGTGCCAGTCTCCGAGACAGTGAAGCTTTCTTT.

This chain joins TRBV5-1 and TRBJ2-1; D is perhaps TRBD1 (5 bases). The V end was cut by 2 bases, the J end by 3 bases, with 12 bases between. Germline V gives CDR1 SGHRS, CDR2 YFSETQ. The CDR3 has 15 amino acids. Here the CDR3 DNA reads TGCGCCAGCAGCTTAGTACAGGAACTCTACAATGAGCAGTTCTTC. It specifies CASSLVQELYNEQFF.

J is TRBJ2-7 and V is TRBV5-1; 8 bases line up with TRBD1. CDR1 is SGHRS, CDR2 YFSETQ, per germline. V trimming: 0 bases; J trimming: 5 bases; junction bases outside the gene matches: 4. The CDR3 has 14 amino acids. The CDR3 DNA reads TGCGCCAGCAGCTTGGGAGACAGGGGCCACGAGCAGTACTTC. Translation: CASSLGDRGHEQYF.

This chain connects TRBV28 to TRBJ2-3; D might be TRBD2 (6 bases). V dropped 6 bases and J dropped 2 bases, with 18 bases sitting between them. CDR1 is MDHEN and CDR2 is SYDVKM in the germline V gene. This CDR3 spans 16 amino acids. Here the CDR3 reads CASSASVGTVTDTQYF. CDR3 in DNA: TGTGCCAGCAGCGCCTCGGTCGGGACTGTCACAGATACGCAGTATTTT.

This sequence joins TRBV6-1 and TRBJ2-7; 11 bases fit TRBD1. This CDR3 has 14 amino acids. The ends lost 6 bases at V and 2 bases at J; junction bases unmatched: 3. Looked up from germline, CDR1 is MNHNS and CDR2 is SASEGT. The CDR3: CASRGQGAPYEQYF. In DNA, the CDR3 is TGTGCCAGCAGAGGACAGGGGGCTCCCTACGAGCAGTACTTC.

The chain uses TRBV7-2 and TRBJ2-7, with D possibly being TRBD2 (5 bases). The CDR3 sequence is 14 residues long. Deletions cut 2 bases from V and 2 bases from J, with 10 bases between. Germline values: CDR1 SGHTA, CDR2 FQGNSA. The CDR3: CASSLQDSPYEQYF. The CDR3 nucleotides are TGTGCCAGCAGCTTACAGGACTCCCCCTACGAGCAGTACTTC.

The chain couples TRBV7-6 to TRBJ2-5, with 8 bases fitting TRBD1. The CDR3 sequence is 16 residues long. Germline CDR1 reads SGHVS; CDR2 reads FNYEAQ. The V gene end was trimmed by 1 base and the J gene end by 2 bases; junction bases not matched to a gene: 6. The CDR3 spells CASSLELWTGQETQYF. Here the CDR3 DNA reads TGTGCCAGCAGCTTAGAATTGTGGACAGGGCAAGAGACCCAGTACTTC.

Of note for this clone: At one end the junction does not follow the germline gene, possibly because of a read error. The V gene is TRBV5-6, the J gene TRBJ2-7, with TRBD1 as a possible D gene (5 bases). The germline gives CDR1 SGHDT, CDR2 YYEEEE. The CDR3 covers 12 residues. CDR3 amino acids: CASSSTPTVALF. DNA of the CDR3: TGTGCCAGCAGCTCTACCCCGACAGTGGCCCTCTTC. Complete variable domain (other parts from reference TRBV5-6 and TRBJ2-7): DAGVTQSPTHLIKTRGQQVTLRCSPKSGHDTVSWYQQALGQGPQFIFQYYEEEERQRGNFPDRFSGHQFPNYSSELNVNALLLGDSALYLCASSSTPTVALFGPGTRLTVT.